This T cell receptor (beta chain) was observed in a study of cytomegalovirus exposure and HLA in healthy donors. Findings of the study overall: It was confirmed in vitro that three of the CMV-associated chains were specific for CMV antigens.

The protocol was immunoSEQ multiplex PCR, while the TCRdb copy is restricted to in-frame clones and leaves out a portion. Here the sample spans 240,000 or so clones, approximately 86% being singletons. From the roughly 120-subject validation cohort, which was separate from the roughly 680-subject first cohort, the donors were drawn. Germline V gene lookup returns CDR1 SGHVS and CDR2 FQNEAQ. The CDR3 contains 15 residues. V was pared by 1 base and J by 2 bases, with 12 bases between. As regards this clone: What it binds is not known.

Specimen: PBMCs. The rearrangement uses TRBV7-8 and TRBJ2-7, with a possible D match to TRBD1 (5 bases). The sequence came from a woman aged 25-40 years in good health and CMV-seropositive. The CDR3 loop reads CASSLGGRSTYEQYF. DNA of the CDR3: TGTGCCAGCAGCTTAGGGGGCAGGTCTACCTACGAGCAGTACTTC.